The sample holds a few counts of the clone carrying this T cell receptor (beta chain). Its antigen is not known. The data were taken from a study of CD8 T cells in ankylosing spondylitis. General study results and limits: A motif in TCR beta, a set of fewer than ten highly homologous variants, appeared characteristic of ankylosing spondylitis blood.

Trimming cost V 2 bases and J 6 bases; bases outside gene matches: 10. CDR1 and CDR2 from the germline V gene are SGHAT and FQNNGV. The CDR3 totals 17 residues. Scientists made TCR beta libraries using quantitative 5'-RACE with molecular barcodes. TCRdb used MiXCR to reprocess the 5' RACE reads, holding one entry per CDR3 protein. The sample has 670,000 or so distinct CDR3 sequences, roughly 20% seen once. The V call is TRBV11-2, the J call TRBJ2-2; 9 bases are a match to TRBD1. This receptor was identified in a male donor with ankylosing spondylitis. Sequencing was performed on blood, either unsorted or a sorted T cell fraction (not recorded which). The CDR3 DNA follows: TGTGCCAGCAGCTTAAAGGAGGGGACAGGGATCTCCGGGGAGCTGTTTTTT. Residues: CASSLKEGTGISGELFF.